What follows are 2 T cell receptor beta chains derived from one specimen sequenced in a study of Ad26.COV2.S vaccination and SARS-CoV-2 variants. Treatment: over 15 received Ad26.COV2.S at low or high dose, single or two shots; several received placebo; per-sample allocation not given. Sampling occurred on day 63 after the first vaccine or placebo injection. Assay used: immunoSEQ multiplex PCR; TCRdb lists only in-frame clones, some missing. The sample carries about 350,000 clones, about 85% recorded once. The sequences come from peripheral blood, collected in a trial of Ad26.COV2.S vaccine versus placebo. The receptors originated from a person aged 18-60 years who received the Ad26.COV2.S COVID-19 vaccine or a placebo.

The chain employs TRBV7-3 and TRBJ2-7, with 10 bases identical to TRBD1. The germline gives CDR1 SGHTA, CDR2 FQGTGA. V shed 5 bases, J shed 5 bases, and the junction held 6 bases outside the gene matches. The CDR3 is 14 amino acids. CDR3 residues: CASSPTGTGDEQYF. CDR3 DNA: TGTGCCAGCAGCCCGACCGGGACAGGGGACGAGCAGTACTTC.

The CDR3 DNA is TGTGCCAGCAGCTTATCGGCTAGGAGCAATCAGCCCCAGCATTTT. It yields the protein CASSLSARSNQPQHF. The chain links TRBV7-2 to TRBJ1-5; D is unclear. Trimming shortened V by 2 bases and J by 1 base, and 9 bases separated the two germline ends. CDR3 length: 15 residues. The germline gives CDR1 SGHTA, CDR2 FQGNSA. Together with reference TRBV7-2 and TRBJ1-5, the CDR3 gives the full variable domain: GAGVSQSPSNKVTEKGKDVELRCDPISGHTALYWYRQSLGQGLEFLIYFQGNSAPDKSGLPSDRFSAERTGGSVSTLTIQRTQQEDSAVYLCASSLSARSNQPQHFGDGTRLSIL.